The source of this T cell receptor beta chain is a study of T cell changes during pregnancy in multiple sclerosis. The method was immunoSEQ multiplex PCR; TCRdb's version includes in-frame clones alone and lacks a portion of them. This table holds tens of thousands of clones, approximately 92% found once. V shed 2 bases, J shed 4 bases, and the junction held 3 bases outside the gene matches. CDR1 is SGHRS, CDR2 YFSETQ, per germline. The CDR3 is 14 residues long. The chain uses TRBV5-1 and TRBJ1-3; 7 positions agree with TRBD1. The source material was peripheral blood, sampled in the third trimester of pregnancy. The TCR originated in a female donor in good health, enrolled as a control in a pregnancy study. In DNA, the CDR3 is TGCGCCAGCAGCTTCGGGACAGCCGGAAACACCATATATTTT. The encoded protein is CASSFGTAGNTIYF.